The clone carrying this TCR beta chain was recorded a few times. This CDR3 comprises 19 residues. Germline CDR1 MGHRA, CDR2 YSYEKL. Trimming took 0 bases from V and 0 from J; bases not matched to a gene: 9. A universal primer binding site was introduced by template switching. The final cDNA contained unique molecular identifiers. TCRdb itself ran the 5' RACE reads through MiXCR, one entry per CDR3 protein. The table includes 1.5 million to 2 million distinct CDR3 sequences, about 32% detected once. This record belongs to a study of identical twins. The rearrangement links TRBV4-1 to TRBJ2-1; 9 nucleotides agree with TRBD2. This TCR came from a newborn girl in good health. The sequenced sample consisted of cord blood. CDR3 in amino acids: CASSQDWASGTSSYNEQFF. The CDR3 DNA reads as TGCGCCAGCAGCCAAGATTGGGCTAGCGGGACGAGCTCCTACAATGAGCAGTTCTTC.